This entry describes one T cell receptor (beta chain). Antigen: not known. The data are from a study of cytomegalovirus exposure and HLA in healthy donors. Study-level information: The roughly 120 million unique TCR beta sequences, from 150 million to 200 million T cells, were found by an earlier analysis. General observations from the study: A later analysis found most CMV-associated TCR beta chains apparently HLA-restricted. In a later analysis, specific HLA alleles were associated with 15,000 to 20,000 TCR beta sequences at a 0.05 false discovery rate.

The study ran its PCR with 60 Vbeta and 13 Jbeta primers. Authors' analysis steps: In a later analysis, roughly 11 million of approximately 80 million unique beta chains occurred in at least two donors. Assay: immunoSEQ multiplex PCR; the TCRdb copy retains only in-frame clones and omits some. That table is the source of V, J and clone size, and D and trimming were worked out from the DNA. The sample contains fewer than 200,000 clones, around four fifths of which appear only once. The CDR3 has 11 residues. The V gene lost 6 bases and the J gene lost 2 bases, with 7 bases spanning the gap. Germline values: CDR1 SQVTM, CDR2 ANQGSEA.

The origin of this receptor is a man in his forties or fifties in good health and CMV-seropositive. Sequenced material: PBMCs. The V gene is TRBV29-1, the J gene TRBJ1-2; D gene uncertain. The CDR3 bases are TGCAGCGTCCGGGAAAACTATGGCTACACCTTC. Translation: CSVRENYGYTF.